The sequence of this TCR beta chain was determined in a study of CD8+CD57+ T cells in acquired aplastic anemia. Study-level findings and limits: The study found no significant CD8+ Simpson's diversity difference between patients and controls.

Notes on this clonotype: Its antigen is not identified.

For CDR3 and TCR beta VDJ profiling, genomic DNA was the template used. One entry per CDR3 protein, called by TCRdb with MiXCR from the reads. The sample lists 62,000 or so distinct CDR3 sequences; approximately 50% were seen once. V lost 5 bases, J lost 0 bases, and 6 bases stayed unmatched. Germline loops: CDR1 SGHTA, CDR2 FQGNSA. The CDR3 covers 15 residues. The V gene is TRBV7-2, the J gene TRBJ1-1, with 7 bases aligning to TRBD1. The sample comprised sorted CD4+, CD8+, or CD8+CD57+ T cells (not recorded which) from PBMCs. The sequence came from a human donor in good health, serving as a control. CDR3 nucleotides: TGTGCCAGCAGCCCCCGGACAGGCATGAACACTGAAGCTTTCTTT. Its translation: CASSPRTGMNTEAFF. The whole variable domain, filled in from reference TRBV7-2 and TRBJ1-1, reads GAGVSQSPSNKVTEKGKDVELRCDPISGHTALYWYRQSLGQGLEFLIYFQGNSAPDKSGLPSDRFSAERTGGSVSTLTIQRTQQEDSAVYLCASSPRTGMNTEAFFGQGTRLTVV.